This record looks at one T cell receptor (beta chain) sequence and its context. V was pared by 4 bases and J by 1 base, with 2 bases of the junction left unmatched. The CDR3 loop spans 14 amino acids. Per the germline V gene, CDR1 is SGHAT and CDR2 is FQNNGV. The source of the sample is a study of blood T cell repertoires in COVID-19. Overall study context: Spain, Italy and the United States supplied samples that represented acute and convalescent COVID-19. T cells, B-cell-depleted T cells, or PBMCs provided the cDNA or gDNA that served as material.

Original handling: The assay estimated nucleated cells by amplifying reference gene primers. Generated by immunoSEQ multiplex PCR, the TCRdb table keeps only in-frame clones and is missing some. V and J calls and clone size are given by that table; D and trimming were obtained from the DNA. Of about 81,000 clones listed, roughly 96% were seen once; the top ten hold around 4.2%. The clonotype comes from a human donor with active COVID-19. The donor label of this sample is uncertain. V gene TRBV11-2 combines with J gene TRBJ2-5; 8 positions agree with TRBD1. Sequences were obtained from peripheral blood. The CDR3 region has the DNA TGTGCCAGCAGCTGGGGGACAGGCCAAGAGACCCAGTACTTC. It specifies CASSWGTGQETQYF.